One sample yielded the 8 T cell receptor beta chains listed below, sequenced in a study of blood T cell repertoires in COVID-19. The table came from immunoSEQ multiplex PCR; TCRdb's copy has only in-frame clones and leaves some out. The sample holds 340,000 or so clones, approximately 86% seen once. The sequenced sample consisted of PBMCs or T cells enriched from blood (not recorded which). Receptor source: a woman between 40 and 50 years old with acute COVID-19.

A few counts support this clone. The chain carries TRBV7-3 and TRBJ2-7; 14 nucleotides line up with TRBD2. Germline V gene lookup returns CDR1 SGHTA and CDR2 FQGTGA. The CDR3 contains 14 residues. Trimming removed 5 bases from V and 5 bases from J; junction bases left unmatched: 2. The DNA of the CDR3 is TGTGCCAGCAGCACGGGACTAGCGGGAGACGAGCAGTACTTC. Translating gives CASSTGLAGDEQYF. The variable domain in full, with the rest retrieved from reference TRBV7-3 and TRBJ2-7, is GAGVSQTPSNKVTEKGKYVELRCDPISGHTALYWYRQSLGQGPEFLIYFQGTGAADDSGLPNDRFFAVRPEGSVSTLKIQRTERGDSAVYLCASSTGLAGDEQYFGPGTRLTVT.

The chain employs TRBV20-1 and TRBJ2-7, with no clear D. V was pared by 3 bases and J by 2 bases, with 8 bases between. The germline V gene encodes CDR1 DFQATT and CDR2 SNEGSKA (reference sequence). The CDR3 sequence is 12 residues long. As DNA, the CDR3 is TGCAGTGCTAGTAACAGTCCCTACGAGCAGTACTTC. It encodes CSASNSPYEQYF.

The chain is built from TRBV3-1 (or the pseudogene TRBV3-2) and TRBJ1-2; D is unclear. Trimming left V 5 bases short and J 2 bases short, with 6 bases between. The CDR3 loop spans 12 amino acids. From germline, CDR1 is LGHDT and CDR2 YNNKEL (reference sequence). The CDR3 reads CASSFKNYGYTF. CDR3 coding DNA: TGTGCCAGCAGCTTCAAAAACTATGGCTACACCTTC.

This chain connects TRBV7-3 to TRBJ2-1; D not resolved. Germline loops: CDR1 SGHTA, CDR2 FQGTGA. V was trimmed by 2 bases and J by 11 bases, leaving 10 bases between them. This CDR3 has 12 residues. The CDR3 DNA follows: TGTGCCAGCAGCTTATTGGGCACCCAGCAGTTCTTC. Encoded protein: CASSLLGTQQFF.

The V and J genes are TRBV7-2 and TRBJ1-4; a weak D match, TRBD1 (6 bases). This CDR3 comprises 15 residues. Germline lookup yields CDR1 SGHTA and CDR2 FQGNSA. V lost 2 bases to trimming and J lost 5 bases, with 12 bases between them. CDR3 in DNA: TGTGCCAGCAGCTTATATATAGGGGGAAATGAAAAACTGTTTTTT. Translated: CASSLYIGGNEKLFF.

The chain carries TRBV4-2 and TRBJ2-7; D perhaps matches TRBD1 (5 bases). V gave up 2 bases and J gave up 5 bases, with 7 bases separating them. The CDR3 extends over 12 amino acids. Germline CDR1 reads LGHNA; CDR2 reads YNFKEQ. CDR3 DNA sequence: TGTGCCAGCAGCCAAAGGGGTCACGAGCAGTACTTC. As protein: CASSQRGHEQYF.

The rearrangement uses TRBV18 and TRBJ1-3, with D possibly matching TRBD1 (5 bases). With 3 bases removed from V and 1 base from J, the gap between germline ends came to 7 bases. Germline CDR1 and CDR2: KGHSH and LQKENI. CDR3 length: 14 amino acids. The DNA for the CDR3 is TGTGCCAGCTCACCGGGGCGTTCTGGAAACACCATATATTTT. It specifies CASSPGRSGNTIYF.

This chain uses TRBV10-3 with TRBJ2-1; the match to TRBD1 covers 9 bases. This CDR3 has 14 residues. Germline CDR1 ENHRY, CDR2 SYGVKD. Germline trimming cut 4 bases from V and 9 bases from J; bases unmatched to any gene: 7. Here the CDR3 reads CAISGTGDLGEQFF. CDR3 sequence (DNA): TGTGCCATCAGTGGGACAGGGGATTTAGGTGAGCAGTTCTTC.